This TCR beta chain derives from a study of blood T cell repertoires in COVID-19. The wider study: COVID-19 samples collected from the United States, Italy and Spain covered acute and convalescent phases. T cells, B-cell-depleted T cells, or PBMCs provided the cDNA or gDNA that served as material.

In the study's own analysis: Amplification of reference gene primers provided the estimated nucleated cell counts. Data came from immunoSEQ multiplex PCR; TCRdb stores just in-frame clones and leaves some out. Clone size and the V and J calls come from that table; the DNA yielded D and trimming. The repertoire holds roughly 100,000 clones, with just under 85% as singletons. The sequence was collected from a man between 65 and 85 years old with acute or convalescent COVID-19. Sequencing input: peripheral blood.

The CDR3 DNA reads as TGTGCCAGCAGTTCCCAACTTGGACAGGGTCCCCAGCATTTT. Encoded protein: CASSSQLGQGPQHF. V and J are TRBV2 and TRBJ1-5; TRBD1 matches at 8 bases. Germline CDR1 reads SNHLY; CDR2 reads FYNNEI. V shed 5 bases, J shed 10 bases, and the junction held 10 bases outside the gene matches. CDR3 length equals 14 residues.